Listed below are T cell receptor beta chains from one sample, sequenced in a study of blood T cell repertoires in COVID-19. Here immunoSEQ multiplex PCR was the method, and the copy in TCRdb shows in-frame clones only, minus some. Here the sample spans 200,000 to 250,000 clones, approximately 85% being singletons. Sequenced material: PBMCs or T cells enriched from blood (not recorded which). All receptors come from a woman in her fifties or sixties with acute COVID-19. CDR3s include the opening cysteine and the closing phenylalanine or tryptophan. Each record gives: V gene, clone size, D gene, J gene, CDR3 protein, CDR3 DNA. D genes are given only for firm matches. The listing skips clone size in some rows; elsewhere it reads once, few, many or a size class.

TRBV4-2	.	TRBD2	TRBJ2-3	CASSQGGLAGRTWGTDTQYF	TGTGCCAGCAGCCAAGGAGGGCTAGCGGGGCGCACCTGGGGCACAGATACGCAGTATTTT
TRBV18	.	TRBD1	TRBJ1-6	CASSNSGQAHSPLHF	TGTGCCAGCTCTAACTCCGGACAGGCCCATTCACCCCTCCACTTT
TRBV4-1	.	.	TRBJ2-7	CASSQVTGSWYEQYF	TGCGCCAGCAGCCAAGTAACAGGGTCCTGGTACGAGCAGTACTTC
TRBV30	.	.	TRBJ1-2	CAWSALNWYGYTF	TGTGCCTGGAGTGCTTTAAACTGGTATGGCTACACCTTC
TRBV6-5	.	.	TRBJ1-6	CASSYTGSYNSPLHF	TGTGCCAGCAGTTATACGGGGTCGTATAATTCACCCCTCCACTTT
TRBV19	.	.	TRBJ1-1	CASSVRTENTEAFF	TGTGCCAGTAGTGTCCGGACAGAAAACACTGAAGCTTTCTTT
TRBV6-1	once	TRBD2	TRBJ2-3	CASSEGGGRTDTQYF	TGTGCCAGCAGTGAAGGGGGAGGGCGCACAGATACGCAGTATTTT
TRBV30	few	TRBD1	TRBJ1-4	CAWCPGQGSRLFF	TGTGCCTGGTGCCCGGGACAGGGGAGTCGACTGTTTTTT
TRBV20-1	.	TRBD1	TRBJ1-5	CSASTGTGFGQPQHF	TGCAGTGCTAGTACGGGGACAGGGTTCGGTCAGCCCCAGCATTTT
TRBV3-1/TRBV3-2	few	TRBD1	TRBJ1-2	CASRDREEGYTF	TGTGCCAGCCGGGACAGGGAAGAGGGCTACACCTTC
TRBV28	.	.	TRBJ1-1	CASSLSGVNTEAFF	TGTGCCAGCAGCCTAAGCGGGGTGAACACTGAAGCTTTCTTT
TRBV11-2	.	.	TRBJ2-2	CASSLVLQARAGELFF	TGTGCCAGCAGCTTAGTTCTACAGGCTCGGGCCGGGGAGCTGTTTTTT
TRBV10-3	.	TRBD1	TRBJ1-3	CAIARDRGLGGNTIYF	TGTGCCATCGCCCGGGACAGGGGGCTTGGTGGAAACACCATATATTTT
TRBV14	.	.	TRBJ1-6	CASSQGSTNNSPLHF	TGTGCCAGCAGCCAGGGGAGCACTAATAATTCACCCCTCCACTTT
TRBV4-2	few	TRBD2	TRBJ2-7	CASSQDSAGSGRSYEQYF	TGTGCCAGCAGCCAAGATTCGGCTGGAAGCGGGAGATCCTACGAGCAGTACTTC
TRBV6-2/TRBV6-3	once	TRBD2	TRBJ2-7	CASSRTSGYEQYF	TGTGCCAGCAGCCGGACTAGCGGCTACGAGCAGTACTTC
TRBV11-2	.	.	TRBJ1-1	CASSLVTGFGAFF	TGTGCCAGCAGCTTAGTCACGGGGTTTGGGGCTTTCTTT
TRBV5-1	.	TRBD1	TRBJ1-2	CASSNPGQGGNGYTF	TGCGCCAGCAGCAACCCGGGACAGGGGGGGAATGGCTACACCTTC
TRBV5-5	once	.	TRBJ1-5	CASSFGFALDQPQHF	TGTGCCAGCAGCTTCGGGTTTGCTCTCGATCAGCCCCAGCATTTT
TRBV7-8	.	.	TRBJ1-1	CASSFQGFRDTEAFF	TGTGCCAGCAGCTTCCAGGGGTTTAGGGACACTGAAGCTTTCTTT
TRBV15	.	.	TRBJ1-2	CATTFYQGNYGYTF	TGTGCCACCACATTTTATCAGGGGAACTATGGCTACACCTTC
TRBV4-3	.	TRBD2	TRBJ2-1	CASSQIAGGDEQFF	TGCGCCAGCAGCCAAATAGCGGGGGGCGATGAGCAGTTCTTC
TRBV5-1	.	.	TRBJ1-2	CASTSGDGYTF	TGCGCCAGCACCTCCGGGGATGGCTACACCTTC
TRBV20-1	.	TRBD1	TRBJ1-1	CSARDRSEAFF	TGCAGTGCTAGGGACAGGTCTGAAGCTTTCTTT
TRBV4-1	.	TRBD1	TRBJ1-2	CATNDGTVGYGYTF	TGCGCCACTAACGATGGGACAGTGGGCTATGGCTACACCTTC
TRBV9	.	TRBD2	TRBJ2-1	CASSVTPSGGGNEQFF	TGTGCCAGCAGCGTGACCCCTAGCGGGGGGGGCAATGAGCAGTTCTTC
TRBV7-2	.	.	TRBJ2-5	CASSRGGPQETQYF	TGTGCCAGCAGCCGCGGAGGCCCACAAGAGACCCAGTACTTC
TRBV5-4	.	TRBD1	TRBJ2-7	CATSGQGAGSYEQYF	TGTGCCACCTCAGGACAGGGGGCAGGATCCTACGAGCAGTACTTC
TRBV19	.	.	TRBJ1-2	CASSSNSGGYTF	TGTGCCAGTAGTTCCAACTCCGGTGGCTACACCTTC
TRBV28	once	.	TRBJ1-2	CASSLGLEGQLLGGYTF	TGTGCCAGCAGTTTGGGGTTGGAGGGGCAGCTCCTGGGGGGCTACACCTTC
TRBV6-6	.	.	TRBJ1-1	CASSLRTQLNTEAFF	TGTGCCAGCAGTCTTCGGACACAACTTAACACTGAAGCTTTCTTT
TRBV5-5	few	TRBD1	TRBJ1-6	CASSQPGQGDSPLHF	TGTGCCAGCAGTCAACCGGGACAGGGCGATTCACCCCTCCACTTT
TRBV21-1	.	.	TRBJ2-7	CASSKQRTSGGPLSYEQYF	TGTGCCAGCAGCAAACAAAGAACTAGCGGGGGCCCCCTCTCCTACGAGCAGTACTTC
TRBV19	few	.	TRBJ1-1	CASRNLDTEAFF	TGTGCCAGTAGGAATCTAGACACTGAAGCTTTCTTT
TRBV19	.	.	TRBJ1-1	CASSIGALGAEAFF	TGTGCCAGTAGTATAGGAGCGCTAGGGGCTGAAGCTTTCTTT
TRBV5-1	.	.	TRBJ1-2	CASSSSKPGTNGGYGYTF	TGCGCCAGCAGCTCATCCAAACCCGGGACAAACGGGGGGTATGGCTACACCTTC
TRBV4-3	many	TRBD1	TRBJ1-5	CASSQDWGQGNQPQHF	TGCGCCAGCAGCCAAGATTGGGGACAGGGAAATCAGCCCCAGCATTTT
TRBV11-2	once	.	TRBJ1-3	CASSLRYRGTHSGNTIYF	TGTGCCAGCAGCTTACGGTATCGGGGGACCCACTCTGGAAACACCATATATTTT
TRBV6-2/TRBV6-3	.	TRBD1	TRBJ1-2	CASSYLDRPHGYTF	TGTGCCAGCAGTTACCTGGACAGGCCCCATGGCTACACCTTC
TRBV5-6	few	TRBD1	TRBJ1-4	CASSLDRGREKLFF	TGTGCCAGCAGCCTGGACAGGGGTAGAGAAAAACTGTTTTTT
TRBV3-1/TRBV3-2	.	TRBD1	TRBJ2-7	CASSQDRGQGEQYF	TGTGCCAGCAGCCAAGATCGTGGACAGGGCGAGCAGTACTTC
TRBV19	.	.	TRBJ2-2	CASSSGHLYTGELFF	TGTGCCAGTAGCTCGGGACATCTTTACACCGGGGAGCTGTTTTTT
TRBV19	.	.	TRBJ1-2	CASTRGGGYTF	TGTGCCAGTACACGCGGAGGTGGCTACACCTTC
TRBV6-2/TRBV6-3	.	.	TRBJ2-7	CASSPRGAYEQYF	TGTGCCAGCAGTCCCCGGGGAGCGTACGAGCAGTACTTC
TRBV10-3	.	TRBD1	TRBJ2-7	CAITGQGVFYEQYF	TGTGCCATCACGGGACAGGGGGTCTTTTACGAGCAGTACTTC
TRBV9	.	.	TRBJ2-7	CASSPWRASYEQYF	TGTGCCAGCTCCCCCTGGCGGGCGTCCTACGAGCAGTACTTC
TRBV11-2	.	.	TRBJ1-3	CASSLGGVSGNTIYF	TGTGCCAGCAGCTTAGGCGGGGTCTCTGGAAACACCATATATTTT
TRBV24-1	.	TRBD2	TRBJ2-3	CATSDPSGGFTDTQYF	TGTGCCACCAGTGATCCTAGCGGGGGATTCACAGATACGCAGTATTTT
TRBV19	.	.	TRBJ1-1	CASGDRPNTEAFF	TGTGCCAGTGGTGACAGGCCGAACACTGAAGCTTTCTTT
TRBV25-1	.	.	TRBJ1-5	CASSASNQPQHF	TGTGCCAGCAGTGCCTCCAATCAGCCCCAGCATTTT
TRBV5-1	.	.	TRBJ2-1	CASSGTVSLTDEQFF	TGCGCCAGCAGCGGAACAGTTTCCCTAACAGATGAGCAGTTCTTC
TRBV29-1	.	.	TRBJ1-1	CSVGQEEEAFF	TGCAGCGTCGGCCAGGAGGAAGAAGCTTTCTTT
TRBV7-9	.	TRBD1	TRBJ1-2	CASSFFQQGIGGYTF	TGTGCCAGCAGCTTCTTTCAACAGGGGATAGGAGGCTACACCTTC